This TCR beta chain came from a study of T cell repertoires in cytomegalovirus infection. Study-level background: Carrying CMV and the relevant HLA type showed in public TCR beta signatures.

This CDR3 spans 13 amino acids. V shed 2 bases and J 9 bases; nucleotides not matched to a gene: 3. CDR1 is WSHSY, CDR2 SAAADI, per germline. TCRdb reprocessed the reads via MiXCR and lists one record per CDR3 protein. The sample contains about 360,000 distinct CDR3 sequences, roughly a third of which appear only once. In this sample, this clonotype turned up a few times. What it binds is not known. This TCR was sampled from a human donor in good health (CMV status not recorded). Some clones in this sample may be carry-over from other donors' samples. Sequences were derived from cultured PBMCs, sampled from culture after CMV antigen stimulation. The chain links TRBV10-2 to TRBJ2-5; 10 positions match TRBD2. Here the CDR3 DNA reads TGCGCCAGCAGTGAGGCTAGCGGGAGTCCCCAGTACTTC. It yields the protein CASSEASGSPQYF.